One sample yielded the 27 T cell receptor beta chains listed below, sequenced in a study of shared clonotypes between healthy human individuals. Sequenced by immunoSEQ multiplex PCR; TCRdb stores in-frame clones only, minus some. Here the sample spans hundreds of thousands of clones, roughly 80% being singletons. Sequencing was done on a sample of memory CD4+ T cells sorted from blood. Regarding subset: CD45RA-negative fraction. These TCRs come from a man aged 25 to 40 in good health.

The CDR3 bases are TGTGCCATCAGTTGGTCGGGACAGGGGGAAATTAACCGCTACGAGCAGTACTTC. This encodes CAISWSGQGEINRYEQYF. V is TRBV10-3 and J is TRBJ2-7; 11 nucleotides line up with TRBD1. Per germline, CDR1 ENHRY and CDR2 SYGVKD. Unmatched junction bases numbered 15, after V lost 5 bases and J lost 3 bases. The CDR3 has 18 residues.

The chain is built from TRBV6-1 and TRBJ1-2, with D possibly being TRBD1 (5 bases). Germline CDR1 MNHNS, CDR2 SASEGT. Trimming left V 7 bases short and J 2 bases short, with 11 bases between. This CDR3 has 13 residues. CDR3 sequence: CASTLDRNYGYTF. Here the CDR3 DNA reads TGTGCCAGCACTCTCGACAGAAACTATGGCTACACCTTC.

CDR3 bases: TGTGCCAGCAGTTTCAATCAGGGGGCCACCTACGAGCAGTACTTC. Translating it yields CASSFNQGATYEQYF. The chain couples TRBV6-9 to TRBJ2-7; TRBD1 matches at 8 bases. The ends lost 4 bases at V and 2 bases at J; junction bases unmatched: 7. The germline V gene encodes CDR1 MNHGY and CDR2 SVAAGI. The CDR3 sequence is 15 residues long.

This chain connects TRBV2 to TRBJ1-1; no clear D. With 2 bases removed from V and 2 bases from J, the gap between germline ends came to 6 bases. CDR1 and CDR2 from the germline V gene are SNHLY and FYNNEI. There are 13 residues in the CDR3. The CDR3 reads CASSETPNTEAFF. The CDR3 nucleotides are TGTGCCAGCAGTGAAACGCCCAACACTGAAGCTTTCTTT.

This clone was picked up one time. This rearrangement joins TRBV7-2 to TRBJ1-5, with 11 bases fitting TRBD1. Germline CDR1 SGHTA, CDR2 FQGNSA. The CDR3 loop spans 15 amino acids. V was clipped by 5 bases and J by 11 bases; unmatched bases: 11. The chain's CDR3 is CASSTGTGGAYSQHF. Written as DNA, the CDR3 is TGTGCCAGCAGCACCGGGACAGGGGGGGCTTATTCCCAGCATTTT.

The gene calls are TRBV11-3 and TRBJ1-1, with 9 positions matching TRBD1. V shed 5 bases and J 6 bases; nucleotides not matched to a gene: 4. The CDR3 length is 13 residues. Germline V gene lookup returns CDR1 SGHNT and CDR2 YENEEA. CDR3 nucleotide sequence: TGTGCCAGCAGCGTTAGGACAGGGGCTGAAGCTTTCTTT. Residues: CASSVRTGAEAFF.

This clone was detected a few times. This chain connects TRBV11-2 to TRBJ2-7; the D gene is possibly TRBD1 (5 bases). The CDR3 has 16 residues. Trimming left V 5 bases short and J 2 bases short, with 19 bases between. Germline values: CDR1 SGHAT, CDR2 FQNNGV. CDR3 in amino acids: CASSAYWGLGPYEQYF. The CDR3 coding sequence is TGTGCCAGCAGCGCTTACTGGGGTTTGGGGCCCTACGAGCAGTACTTC.

This clone showed up just a few times. The CDR3 ends on some other residue instead of the conserved phenylalanine or tryptophan, so this is likely a read error. Because the CDR3's place on the DNA is in doubt, the DNA is left out and the CDR3 is given as listed by TCRdb. This chain links TRBV21-1 with TRBJ1-2. TRBV21-1 is classified as a pseudogene. The CDR3 is 8 amino acids in total, end residues counted. The CDR3 loop reads CASSKEGL.

CDR3 sequence: CASSVPGGRTQETQYF. DNA of the CDR3: TGCGCCAGCAGCGTCCCCGGCGGTCGTACCCAAGAGACCCAGTACTTC. The chain joins TRBV5-1 to TRBJ2-5; no clear D gene. Germline values: CDR1 SGHRS, CDR2 YFSETQ. The CDR3 is 16 amino acids. V was pared by 4 bases and J by 1 base, with 17 bases between. The full variable domain, with the rest looked up from reference TRBV5-1 and TRBJ2-5, is KAGVTQTPRYLIKTRGQQVTLSCSPISGHRSVSWYQQTPGQGLQFLFEYFSETQRNKGNFPGRFSGRQFSNSRSEMNVSTLELGDSALYLCASSVPGGRTQETQYFGPGTRLLVL.

V is TRBV18 and J is TRBJ1-2, with D unclear. CDR1 is KGHSH, CDR2 LQKENI, per germline. Trimming shortened V by 6 bases and J by 3 bases, and 17 bases separated the two germline ends. The CDR3 spans 15 residues. The CDR3 sequence is CASSLGRAEHYGYTF. The CDR3 DNA sequence: TGTGCCAGCTCTCTTGGACGGGCAGAACACTATGGCTACACCTTC.

This sequence joins TRBV6-6 and TRBJ2-1; 10 bases map to TRBD1. J gave up 7 bases and V 6 bases, and 3 bases lay outside the gene matches. Germline V gene sequence: CDR1 MNHNY, CDR2 SVGAGI (reference sequence). This CDR3 spans 13 amino acids. The CDR3 DNA reads TGTGCCAGCAGGGGACAGGGGAGGAATGAGCAGTTCTTC. Translating gives CASRGQGRNEQFF.

J is TRBJ2-7 and V is TRBV5-1; no reliable D call. This CDR3 has 14 amino acids. With 3 bases removed from V and 1 base from J, the gap between germline ends came to 11 bases. Germline-derived CDR1 and CDR2 are SGHRS and YFSETQ. This CDR3 is CASSSGSVSYEQYF. The CDR3 region has the DNA TGCGCCAGCAGCTCCGGGTCGGTGTCCTACGAGCAGTACTTC.

This clone was seen only a few times. J is TRBJ1-1 and V is TRBV7-9; the match to TRBD1 covers 10 bases. There are 16 residues in the CDR3. Trimming took 3 bases from V and 3 from J; bases not matched to a gene: 7. Germline loops: CDR1 SEHNR, CDR2 FQNEAQ (reference sequence). The CDR3, as DNA: TGTGCCAGCAGCTTTGGGGGACAGGGGTTATACACTGAAGCTTTCTTT. Its protein is CASSFGGQGLYTEAFF.

V usage is TRBV18 and J usage is TRBJ2-1; tentative D call: TRBD2 (6 bases). CDR1 is KGHSH and CDR2 is LQKENI in the germline V gene. The CDR3 is 13 residues long. V gave up 2 bases and J gave up 8 bases, with 10 bases separating them. The CDR3 coding sequence is TGTGCCAGCTCACCAGGGACTCTCGATGAGCAGTTCTTC. Translation gives CASSPGTLDEQFF.

V usage is TRBV5-1 and J usage is TRBJ2-7, with TRBD1 identical over 9 bases. The CDR3 spans 15 residues. The V and J ends lost 4 bases and 4 bases, in that order; junction bases with no gene match: 9. The germline gives CDR1 SGHRS, CDR2 YFSETQ. The CDR3 reads CASSTTGGSSYEQYF. The DNA for the CDR3 is TGCGCCAGCAGCACGACAGGGGGGAGTTCTTACGAGCAGTACTTC. Based on the CDR3 plus reference TRBV5-1 and TRBJ2-7, the full variable domain is KAGVTQTPRYLIKTRGQQVTLSCSPISGHRSVSWYQQTPGQGLQFLFEYFSETQRNKGNFPGRFSGRQFSNSRSEMNVSTLELGDSALYLCASSTTGGSSYEQYFGPGTRLTVT.

This clone was detected many times. CDR3 protein: CASSGKSSGSYEQYF. The CDR3 DNA follows: TGCGCCAGCAGTGGAAAATCTAGCGGGAGCTACGAGCAGTACTTC. V usage is TRBV10-1 and J usage is TRBJ2-7; 10 positions agree with TRBD2. The CDR3 length is 15 residues. Trimming took 4 bases from V and 3 from J; bases not matched to a gene: 6. Germline assignment: CDR1 WNHNN and CDR2 SYGVQD (reference sequence).

V usage is TRBV6-5 and J usage is TRBJ2-7; 7 positions match TRBD2. The V and J ends lost 6 bases and 2 bases, in that order; junction bases with no gene match: 10. The CDR3 totals 15 residues. The germline V gene has CDR1 MNHEY and CDR2 SVGAGI. This CDR3 reads CASRPLSGNAYEQYF. CDR3 nucleotide sequence: TGTGCCAGCAGACCTCTCAGCGGGAACGCCTACGAGCAGTACTTC.

The V gene is TRBV7-3, the J gene TRBJ2-3; D remains ambiguous. V gave up 1 base and J gave up 4 bases, with 9 bases separating them. The CDR3 consists of 14 residues. Per the germline V gene, CDR1 is SGHTA and CDR2 is FQGTGA. CDR3 amino acids: CASSLNSFADTQYF. The CDR3 DNA reads TGTGCCAGCAGCTTAAACAGTTTTGCAGATACGCAGTATTTT.

The J gene is TRBJ2-1, the V gene TRBV7-3; D assignment may be TRBD1 or TRBD2 (5 bases each). V dropped 5 bases and J dropped 15 bases, with 17 bases sitting between them. In germline, CDR1 is SGHTA, CDR2 FQGTGA. The CDR3 consists of 12 residues. The CDR3 nucleotides are TGTGCCAGCAGCAGATATTCGGGGCCCCTGTTCTTC. The encoded protein is CASSRYSGPLFF.

The chain carries TRBV5-1 and TRBJ2-1; 7 bases map to TRBD1. This CDR3 contains 17 residues. CDR1 is SGHRS, CDR2 YFSETQ, per germline. Trimming cost V 1 base and J 8 bases; bases outside gene matches: 15. CDR3 loop: CASSLTKGGSLTDEQFF. The CDR3 DNA reads as TGCGCCAGCAGCTTGACAAAAGGGGGCAGTTTGACGGATGAGCAGTTCTTC.

This rearrangement joins TRBV10-3 to TRBJ1-2, with D perhaps TRBD1 (5 bases). Germline V gene lookup returns CDR1 ENHRY and CDR2 SYGVKD. The V end lost 10 bases, the J end lost 0 bases, and 15 bases lay between the germline ends. The CDR3 has 14 amino acids. The CDR3 DNA is TGTGCCACAACTTTGGGGGGATCTAACTATGGCTACACCTTC. Protein sequence: CATTLGGSNYGYTF.

The rearrangement uses TRBV2 and TRBJ2-3, with D perhaps TRBD1 or TRBD2 (5 bases each). Trimming cost V 5 bases and J 2 bases, with 11 bases left between them. The CDR3 sequence is 14 residues long. Germline CDR1 reads SNHLY; CDR2 reads FYNNEI. CDR3: CASSRDLYTDTQYF. CDR3 bases: TGTGCCAGCAGTAGGGACCTCTACACAGATACGCAGTATTTT.

This clone was detected only a few times. The CDR3 is CASSRGHGSDTQYF. The CDR3 DNA sequence: TGTGCCAGTAGTAGGGGACACGGATCCGATACGCAGTATTTT. The chain recombines TRBV19 with TRBJ2-3; TRBD1 might be the D (6 bases). The CDR3 is made up of 14 amino acids. CDR1 is LNHDA and CDR2 is SQIVND in the germline V gene (reference sequence). The germline V and J ends were trimmed by 4 bases and 6 bases, with 14 bases remaining between them.

V gene TRBV4-1 combines with J gene TRBJ2-5, with D perhaps matching TRBD1 (6 bases). The V and J ends lost 3 bases and 5 bases respectively, with 19 bases between them. From germline, CDR1 is MGHRA and CDR2 YSYEKL. The length of the CDR3 is 16 residues. The CDR3 protein is CASSQLQQGPLETQYF. In DNA form, the CDR3 reads TGCGCCAGCAGCCAGCTCCAACAGGGCCCTCTGGAGACCCAGTACTTC.

The chain has TRBV19 and TRBJ2-5; TRBD1 agrees at 8 bases. The CDR3 has 14 amino acids. V gave up 5 bases and J gave up 1 base; unmatched junction bases: 3. CDR1 LNHDA and CDR2 SQIVND come from the germline V gene (reference sequence). The CDR3 loop reads CASSGTGFQETQYF. The DNA of the CDR3 is TGTGCCAGTAGTGGGACAGGCTTCCAAGAGACCCAGTACTTC.

About this clone: The same CDR3 can be traced to other DNA sequences in this sample. The chain uses TRBV28 and TRBJ2-7; D is possibly TRBD1 or TRBD2 (5 bases each). V was clipped by 2 bases and J by 0 bases, with 8 bases between them. Per germline, CDR1 MDHEN and CDR2 SYDVKM. This CDR3 is 14 amino acids long. This chain's CDR3 is CASSLAGGSYEQYF. The DNA of the CDR3 is TGTGCCAGCAGTTTAGCTGGGGGCTCCTACGAGCAGTACTTC.

The chain links TRBV29-1 to TRBJ2-2; possibly TRBD1 for D (8 bases). Looked up from germline, CDR1 is SQVTM and CDR2 is ANQGSEA. V lost 5 bases, J lost 3 bases, and 16 bases lay in between. The CDR3 consists of 15 residues. DNA of the CDR3: TGCAGCGTTTCCGGACAGGGAGGGTACACCGGGGAGCTGTTTTTT. Residues: CSVSGQGGYTGELFF.